This record concerns one T cell receptor (beta chain) sequence. Antigen: not known. This clone may be a read error of a much larger clone one base away. Germline V gene data show CDR1 as MNHEY and CDR2 as SVGAGI. There are 14 residues in the CDR3. V shed 6 bases and J shed 6 bases, with 17 bases lying between them. These data belong to a study of T cells in Graves' hyperthyroidism and ophthalmopathy. Researchers amplified the TCR beta CDR3 regions from RNA transcripts. RT-PCR in the first round (using the HTBI primer set) targeted the TCR CDR3. TCRdb independently ran MiXCR on the multiplex PCR reads; one entry per CDR3 protein. This table holds about 510,000 distinct CDR3 sequences, roughly 45% found once. Study results and limitations: Ophthalmopathy was told apart from stable hyperthyroidism by a 13 V-J model. The blood repertoire included most of the expanded thyroid clonotypes above 0.001. Model-based prediction identified ophthalmopathy a median around seven months prior to its onset.

Each diagnosis drew on symptoms, thyroxine, TRAb, thyroid ultrasound and orbital computed tomography findings. This chain uses TRBV6-5 with TRBJ1-2; TRBD1 might be the D (6 bases). The sequenced material came from peripheral blood or thyroid tissue (not recorded which). This receptor was identified in an adult woman with Graves' disease, either hyperthyroidism or ophthalmopathy (not recorded which). The CDR3 bases are TGTGCCAGCAGCGCGACGATAGGGGGTAATGGCTACACCTTC. Amino acids: CASSATIGGNGYTF.